The rows below give T cell receptor beta chains drawn from one sample of a study of control samples from healthy donors and cancer patients. Sequencing was performed with immunoSEQ multiplex PCR; in TCRdb, only in-frame clones are kept and a portion is missing. The sample has around 100,000 clones, just under 95% seen once. The sequenced sample consisted of blood. The receptors come from a human donor in good health. The donor label of this sample is uncertain. The CDR3 runs from the conserved cysteine through the conserved F or W. Each record gives: V gene, CDR3 protein.

>TRBV7-2
CASSPRTVGLLGPQHF
>TRBV5-6
CASSPRGEGSGNTIYF
>TRBV6-5
CASSYYSGRSHGYTF
>TRBV25-1
CASSEDRGLGYTF
>TRBV12-3/TRBV12-4
CASGTGGTDTQYF
>TRBV11-2
CASSLTSAVKGRDTEAFF
>TRBV10-1
CASSVRGGTEAFF
>TRBV29-1
CSVIEGAGDTQYF
>TRBV9
CASSVEEGRNEKLFF
>TRBV9
CASSVAAGGLYEQYF
>TRBV7-2
CASSLDSTYNYGYTF
>TRBV19
CASSMFYGNTEAFF
>TRBV7-8
CASSPGGRGALGTGELFF
>TRBV30
CAWSARGFSYEQYF
>TRBV28
CASSLRKRHTDTQYF
>TRBV11-1
CASSSPPGYGYTF
>TRBV19
CASKPQSNQPQHF
>TRBV4-2
CASSRPLGPQHF
>TRBV5-1
CASRWSDRGLFGYF
>TRBV5-1
CASSSKRQGWNSPLHF
>TRBV7-2
CASSQGRNEKLFF
>TRBV5-4
CASSLAGSGNEQFF
>TRBV19
CASSMLDLTHTQYF